This T cell receptor (beta chain) was profiled in a study of blood T cell repertoires in COVID-19. Study information: Nucleic acid was either cDNA or gDNA, and it came from T cells, B-cell-depleted T cells, or PBMCs.

Participants' own reports of clinical history determined their cohort assignment. In Cohort 3, a recovered donor had either two negative PCRs, clearance, or symptom resolution. V shed 4 bases and J 7 bases; nucleotides not matched to a gene: 10. The germline gives CDR1 SGDLS, CDR2 YYNGEE. This CDR3 has 15 amino acids. As originally analysed: Amplifying reference gene primers gave estimates of nucleated cell counts. Repertoires were generated with immunoSEQ multiplex PCR, while TCRdb's copy carries only in-frame clones and drops some. That table furnishes V, J and clone size, whereas the DNA furnished D and trimming. This sample yields approximately 360,000 clones, of which about four fifths are seen a single time; approximately 5% belongs to the top ten. This clone was seen only once.

This chain uses TRBV9 with TRBJ2-1, with 8 bases matching TRBD1. This clonotype was sampled from a woman between 45 and 65 years old who had recovered from COVID-19. The sample taken for sequencing was PBMCs or T cells enriched from blood (not recorded which). The CDR3 sequence is CASSTGQGAGNEQFF. Here the CDR3 DNA reads TGTGCCAGCAGCACCGGGCAGGGGGCGGGGAATGAGCAGTTCTTC.